Described below is a single T cell receptor beta chain sequence and its context. These data originate in a study of shared clonotypes between healthy human individuals. The V end lost 0 bases, the J end lost 2 bases, and 15 bases lay between the germline ends. Germline assignment: CDR1 SGDLS and CDR2 YYNGEE. This CDR3 contains 18 residues. This table comes from immunoSEQ multiplex PCR, and its TCRdb copy is limited to in-frame clones, with some not included. The sample includes roughly 720,000 clones, roughly 88% of them seen just once. Sequenced input: memory CD8+ T cells from PBMCs. Regarding subset: CD45RO+ cells pooled with CCR7-negative TemRA cells. The chain recombines TRBV9 with TRBJ2-6; the D gene could be TRBD1 or TRBD2 (6 bases each). The source of this sequence is a man aged 18 to 35 in good health. Some clones in this sample may be carry-over from other donors' samples. CDR3 sequence reads: CASSVALLGGTGANVLTF. The CDR3 DNA reads as TGTGCCAGCAGCGTAGCATTGTTAGGGGGGACTGGGGCCAACGTCCTGACTTTC.